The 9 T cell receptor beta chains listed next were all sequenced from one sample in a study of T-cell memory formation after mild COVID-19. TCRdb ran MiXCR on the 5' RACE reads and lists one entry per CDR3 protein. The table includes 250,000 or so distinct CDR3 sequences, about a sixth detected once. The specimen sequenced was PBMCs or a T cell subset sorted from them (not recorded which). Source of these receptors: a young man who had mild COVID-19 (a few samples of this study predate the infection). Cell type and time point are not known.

In nucleotides, the CDR3 is TGCGCCAGCAGCCCGCCACAGGGCCAAGAGACCCAGTACTTC. It is translated as CASSPPQGQETQYF. The chain couples TRBV4-3 to TRBJ2-5; maybe TRBD1 (6 bases). V lost 4 bases, J lost 1 base, and 10 bases lay in between. Germline CDR1 LGHNA, CDR2 YSLEER. The CDR3 contains 14 residues.

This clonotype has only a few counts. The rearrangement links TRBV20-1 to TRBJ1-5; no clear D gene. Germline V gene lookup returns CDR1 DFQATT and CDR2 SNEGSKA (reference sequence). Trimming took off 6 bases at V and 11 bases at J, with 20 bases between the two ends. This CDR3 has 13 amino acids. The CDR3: CSAQSGPDGTQHF. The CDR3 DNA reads TGCAGTGCCCAATCCGGGCCGGATGGGACCCAGCATTTT.

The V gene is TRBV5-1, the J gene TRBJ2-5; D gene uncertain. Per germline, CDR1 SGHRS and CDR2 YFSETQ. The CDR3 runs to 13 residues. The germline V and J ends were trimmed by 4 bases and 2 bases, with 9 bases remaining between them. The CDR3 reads CASSELRQETQYF. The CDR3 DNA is TGCGCCAGCAGCGAGCTCAGACAAGAGACCCAGTACTTC. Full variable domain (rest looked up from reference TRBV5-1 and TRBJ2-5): KAGVTQTPRYLIKTRGQQVTLSCSPISGHRSVSWYQQTPGQGLQFLFEYFSETQRNKGNFPGRFSGRQFSNSRSEMNVSTLELGDSALYLCASSELRQETQYFGPGTRLLVL.

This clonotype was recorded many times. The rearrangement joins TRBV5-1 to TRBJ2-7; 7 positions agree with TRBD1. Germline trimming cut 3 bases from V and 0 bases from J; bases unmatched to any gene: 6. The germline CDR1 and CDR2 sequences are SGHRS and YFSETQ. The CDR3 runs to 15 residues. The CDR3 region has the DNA TGCGCCAGCAGCTCACAGGGGATCCACTCCTACGAGCAGTACGTC. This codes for CASSSQGIHSYEQYV.

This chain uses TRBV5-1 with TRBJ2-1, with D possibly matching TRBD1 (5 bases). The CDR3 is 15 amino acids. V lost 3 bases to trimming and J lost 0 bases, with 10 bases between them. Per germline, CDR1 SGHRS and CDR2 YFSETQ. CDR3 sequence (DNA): TGCGCCAGCAGCTGGGGCCGCCCCTCCTACAATGAGCAGTTCTTC. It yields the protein CASSWGRPSYNEQFF.

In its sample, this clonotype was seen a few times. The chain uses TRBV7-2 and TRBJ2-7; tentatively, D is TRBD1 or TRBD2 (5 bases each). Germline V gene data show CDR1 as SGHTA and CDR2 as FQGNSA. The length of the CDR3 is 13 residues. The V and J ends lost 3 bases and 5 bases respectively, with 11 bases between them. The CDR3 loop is CASSFPGTNEQYF. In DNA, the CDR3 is TGTGCCAGCAGCTTTCCGGGGACGAACGAGCAGTACTTC.

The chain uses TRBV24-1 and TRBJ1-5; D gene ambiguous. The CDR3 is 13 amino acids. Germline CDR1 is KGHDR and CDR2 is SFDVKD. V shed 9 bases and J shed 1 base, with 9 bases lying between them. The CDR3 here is CATARTSNQPQHF. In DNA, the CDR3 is TGTGCCACCGCCAGGACGAGCAATCAGCCCCAGCATTTT.

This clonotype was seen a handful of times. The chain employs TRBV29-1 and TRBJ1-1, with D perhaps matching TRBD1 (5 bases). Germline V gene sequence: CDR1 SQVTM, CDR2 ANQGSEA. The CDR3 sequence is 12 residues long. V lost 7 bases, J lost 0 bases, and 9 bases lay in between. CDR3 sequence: CSARDVNTEAFF. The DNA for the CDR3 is TGCAGCGCCAGGGACGTGAACACTGAAGCTTTCTTT.

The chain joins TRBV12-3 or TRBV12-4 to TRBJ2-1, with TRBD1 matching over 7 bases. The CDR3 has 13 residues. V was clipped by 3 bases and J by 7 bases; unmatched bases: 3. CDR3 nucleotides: TGTGCCAGCAGTTTGGACAGGTGGAATGAGCAGTTCTTC. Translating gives CASSLDRWNEQFF.